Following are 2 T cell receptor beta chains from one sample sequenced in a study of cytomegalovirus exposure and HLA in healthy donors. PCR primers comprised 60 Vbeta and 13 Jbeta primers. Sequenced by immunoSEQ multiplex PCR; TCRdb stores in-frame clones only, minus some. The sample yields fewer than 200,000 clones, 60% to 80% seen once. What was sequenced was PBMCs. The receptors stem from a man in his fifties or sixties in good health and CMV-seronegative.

CDR3 protein: CASSLARSENTEAFF. The CDR3 coding sequence is TGTGCCAGCAGCTTAGCGCGGTCCGAAAACACTGAAGCTTTCTTT. This chain joins TRBV7-9 and TRBJ1-1, with D unclear. The CDR3 runs 15 residues. Trimming left V 0 bases short and J 2 bases short, with 10 bases between. In germline, CDR1 is SEHNR, CDR2 FQNEAQ (reference sequence).

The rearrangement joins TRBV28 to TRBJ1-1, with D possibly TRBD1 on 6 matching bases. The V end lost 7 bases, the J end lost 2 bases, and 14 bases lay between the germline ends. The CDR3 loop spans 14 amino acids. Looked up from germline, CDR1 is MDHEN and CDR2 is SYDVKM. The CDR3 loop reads CASKTGTINTEAFF. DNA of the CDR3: TGTGCCAGCAAGACCGGGACAATAAACACTGAAGCTTTCTTT.